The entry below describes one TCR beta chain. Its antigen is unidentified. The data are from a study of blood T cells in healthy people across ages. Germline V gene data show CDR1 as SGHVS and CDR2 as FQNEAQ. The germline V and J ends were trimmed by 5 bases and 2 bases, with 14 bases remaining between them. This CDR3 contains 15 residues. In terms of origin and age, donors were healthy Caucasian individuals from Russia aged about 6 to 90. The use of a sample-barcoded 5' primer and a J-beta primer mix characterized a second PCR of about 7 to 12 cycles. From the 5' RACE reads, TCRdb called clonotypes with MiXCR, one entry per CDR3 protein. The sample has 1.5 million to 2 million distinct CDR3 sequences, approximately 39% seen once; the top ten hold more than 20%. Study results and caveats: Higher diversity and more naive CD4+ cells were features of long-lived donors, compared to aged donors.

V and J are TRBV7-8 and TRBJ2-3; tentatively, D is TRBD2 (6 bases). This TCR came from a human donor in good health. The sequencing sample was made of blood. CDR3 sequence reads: CASSPGGPFTDTQYF. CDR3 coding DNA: TGTGCCAGCAGCCCCGGGGGTCCCTTCACAGATACGCAGTATTTT.